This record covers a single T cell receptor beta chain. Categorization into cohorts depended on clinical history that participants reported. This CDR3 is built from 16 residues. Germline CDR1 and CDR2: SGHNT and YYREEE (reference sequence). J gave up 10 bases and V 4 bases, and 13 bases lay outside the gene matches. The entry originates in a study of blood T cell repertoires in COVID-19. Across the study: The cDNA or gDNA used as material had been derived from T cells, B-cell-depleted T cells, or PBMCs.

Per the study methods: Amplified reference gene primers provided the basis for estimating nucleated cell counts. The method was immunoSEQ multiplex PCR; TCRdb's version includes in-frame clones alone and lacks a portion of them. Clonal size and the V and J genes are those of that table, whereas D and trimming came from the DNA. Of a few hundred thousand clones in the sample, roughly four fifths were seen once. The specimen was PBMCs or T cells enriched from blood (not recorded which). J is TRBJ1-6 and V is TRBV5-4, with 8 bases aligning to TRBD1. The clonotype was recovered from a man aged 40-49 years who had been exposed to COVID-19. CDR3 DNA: TGTGCCAGCAGCCCCGCCGGACAGGGAGCGGCATCACCCCTCCACTTT. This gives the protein CASSPAGQGAASPLHF.